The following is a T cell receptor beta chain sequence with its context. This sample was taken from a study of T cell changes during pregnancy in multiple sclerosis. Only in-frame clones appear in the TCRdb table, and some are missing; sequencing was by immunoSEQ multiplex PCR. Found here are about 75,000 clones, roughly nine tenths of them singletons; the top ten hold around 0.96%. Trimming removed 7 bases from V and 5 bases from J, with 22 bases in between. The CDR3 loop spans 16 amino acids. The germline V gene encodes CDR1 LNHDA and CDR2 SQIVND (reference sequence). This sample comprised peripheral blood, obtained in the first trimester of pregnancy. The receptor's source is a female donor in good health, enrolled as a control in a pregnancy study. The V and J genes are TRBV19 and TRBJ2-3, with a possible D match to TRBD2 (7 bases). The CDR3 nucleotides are TGTGCCAGTACCAATTCTCGGGGGGCGAGGGGAGATACGCAGTATTTT. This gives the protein CASTNSRGARGDTQYF.